This entry lists 10 T cell receptor beta chains sequenced from one sample in a study of molecular identifiers for immune sequencing clone quantification. A single record per CDR3 protein comes from TCRdb applying MiXCR to the PCR reads. The sample holds about 500,000 distinct CDR3 sequences, 20% to 25% seen once. Sequencing input: naive CD8+ T cells from blood, with Jurkat cell RNA spiked in. The subset was: FACS-sorted CD8+CD4-CCR7+CD45RA+ naive T cells. All receptors derive from a human donor in good health. Some libraries in this study had Jurkat cell RNA spiked in.

This clonotype occurred many times. V usage is TRBV9 and J usage is TRBJ2-2; perhaps D is TRBD1 or TRBD2 (5 bases each). The ends were cut back, 5 bases at V and 5 bases at J, with 7 bases in the middle. The CDR3 contains 12 residues. Germline CDR1 and CDR2: SGDLS and YYNGEE. The chain's CDR3 is CASSEGTGELFF. The CDR3 bases are TGTGCCAGCAGTGAGGGGACCGGGGAGCTGTTTTTT. Full variable domain (rest looked up from reference TRBV9 and TRBJ2-2): DSGVTQTPKHLITATGQRVTLRCSPRSGDLSVYWYQQSLDQGLQFLIQYYNGEERAKGNILERFSAQQFPDLHSELNLSSLELGDSALYFCASSEGTGELFFGEGSRLTVL.

This clonotype occurred a few times. CDR3: CASITGGSEAFF. The DNA of the CDR3 is TGTGCCAGCATCACAGGGGGGAGTGAAGCTTTCTTT. The rearrangement joins TRBV6-5 to TRBJ1-1; 8 nucleotides match TRBD1. CDR3 length equals 12 residues. V trimming: 7 bases; J trimming: 7 bases; junction bases outside the gene matches: 5. CDR1 MNHEY and CDR2 SVGAGI come from the germline V gene.

This clonotype was seen at least ten times. The V gene is TRBV7-2, the J gene TRBJ2-7; no definite D call. CDR3 length: 12 amino acids. The V gene's germline CDR1 is SGHTA and CDR2 FQGNSA. Trimming removed 5 bases from V and 6 bases from J, with 11 bases in between. DNA for the CDR3: TGTGCCAGCAGCCGCCTCTCGGGCGAGCAGTACTTC. This translates into CASSRLSGEQYF.

The chain has TRBV12-3 or TRBV12-4 and TRBJ1-1, with TRBD1 as a possible D gene (6 bases). The CDR3 has 16 residues. Trimming stripped 8 bases from V and 1 base from J, with 20 bases between. CDR3 region: CASGATGAGANTEAFF. In DNA, the CDR3 is TGTGCCAGCGGTGCAACCGGGGCAGGGGCGAACACTGAAGCTTTCTTT.

This clonotype has at least ten counts. This rearrangement joins TRBV7-8 to TRBJ2-1; D is undetermined. The CDR3 is 16 amino acids. Germline V gene sequence: CDR1 SGHVS, CDR2 FQNEAQ. With 4 bases removed from V and 4 bases from J, the gap between germline ends came to 17 bases. The CDR3 bases are TGTGCCAGCAGCTCTACGGCCCTTTGGGAATACAATGAGCAGTTCTTC. This codes for CASSSTALWEYNEQFF.

This clonotype turned up a few times. The chain uses TRBV2 and TRBJ2-7; perhaps TRBD2 as D (5 bases). The V end lost 8 bases, the J end lost 1 base, and 15 bases lay between the germline ends. Germline CDR1 reads SNHLY; CDR2 reads FYNNEI. The CDR3 sequence is 14 residues long. The CDR3: CASRTSVDSYEQYF. DNA of the CDR3: TGTGCCAGCCGGACTTCTGTAGATTCCTACGAGCAGTACTTC.

This clonotype has a count of ten or more. CDR3 DNA: TGTGCCAGCAGCCTCCTCCCGGATACGCAGTATTTT. Translated, it gives CASSLLPDTQYF. The chain joins TRBV7-9 to TRBJ2-3, with unresolved D. The CDR3 contains 12 residues. The germline V gene encodes CDR1 SEHNR and CDR2 FQNEAQ (reference sequence). Trimming took off 5 bases at V and 6 bases at J, with 9 bases between the two ends.

The gene calls are TRBV7-9 and TRBJ2-2; a possible D gene is TRBD1 (6 bases). The V end was cut by 6 bases, the J end by 4 bases, with 12 bases between. This CDR3 has 14 residues. Germline V gene sequence: CDR1 SEHNR, CDR2 FQNEAQ (reference sequence). CDR3 DNA sequence: TGTGCCAGCAGACGGACAGATTTCACCGGGGAGCTGTTTTTT. Its protein product is CASRRTDFTGELFF.

This clonotype has at least ten counts. CDR3 residues: CATSDTGAGLGAGELFF. CDR3 nucleotides: TGTGCCACCAGTGATACTGGAGCGGGATTGGGCGCCGGGGAGCTGTTTTTT. The rearrangement links TRBV24-1 to TRBJ2-2; 7 bases line up with TRBD2. CDR1 KGHDR and CDR2 SFDVKD come from the germline V gene. Germline trimming cut 3 bases from V and 6 bases from J; bases unmatched to any gene: 12. This CDR3 has 17 amino acids.

This clonotype was seen ten or more times. The chain couples TRBV7-9 to TRBJ1-1, with a tentative D call TRBD1 (6 bases). The germline CDR1 and CDR2 sequences are SEHNR and FQNEAQ (reference sequence). CDR3 size: 16 residues. V was cut by 5 bases and J by 5 bases, with 21 bases left in between. CDR3 protein: CASSPRRGARETEAFF. The DNA of the CDR3 is TGTGCCAGCAGCCCTAGACGGGGGGCGCGGGAGACTGAAGCTTTCTTT.